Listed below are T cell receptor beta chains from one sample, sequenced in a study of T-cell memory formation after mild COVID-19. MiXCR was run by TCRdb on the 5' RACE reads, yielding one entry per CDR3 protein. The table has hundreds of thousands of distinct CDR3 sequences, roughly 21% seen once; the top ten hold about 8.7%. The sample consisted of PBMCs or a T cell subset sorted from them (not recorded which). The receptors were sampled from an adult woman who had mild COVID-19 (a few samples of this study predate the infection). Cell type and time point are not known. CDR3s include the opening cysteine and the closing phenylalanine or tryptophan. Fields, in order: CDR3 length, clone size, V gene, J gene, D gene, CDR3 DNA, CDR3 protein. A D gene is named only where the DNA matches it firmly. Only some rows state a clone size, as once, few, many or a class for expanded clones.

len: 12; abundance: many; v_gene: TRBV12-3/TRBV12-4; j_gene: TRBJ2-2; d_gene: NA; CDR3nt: TGTGCCAGCAGCTTGAGAGCCGGGGAGCTGTTTTTT; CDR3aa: CASSLRAGELFF
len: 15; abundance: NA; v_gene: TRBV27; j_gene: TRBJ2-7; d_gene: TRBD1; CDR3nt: TGTGCCAGCAGTTTAGAAGGACAGGAGGCTTCTGGGCAGTACTTC; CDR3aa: CASSLEGQEASGQYF
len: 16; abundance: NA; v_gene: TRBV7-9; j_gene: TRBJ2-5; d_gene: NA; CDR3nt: TGTGCCAGCAGCTTAAGGGGCAGGGCCTCCCAAGAGACCCAGTACTTC; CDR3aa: CASSLRGRASQETQYF
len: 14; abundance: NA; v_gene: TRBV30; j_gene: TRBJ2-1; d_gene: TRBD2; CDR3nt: TGTGCCTGGAGTGTAGGCGCGGGAGCTAATGAGCAGTTCTTC; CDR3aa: CAWSVGAGANEQFF
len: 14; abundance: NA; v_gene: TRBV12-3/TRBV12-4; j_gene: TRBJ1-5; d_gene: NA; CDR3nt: TGTGCCAGCAGGGGTCAGGTGACCAATCAGCCCCAGCATTTT; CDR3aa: CASRGQVTNQPQHF
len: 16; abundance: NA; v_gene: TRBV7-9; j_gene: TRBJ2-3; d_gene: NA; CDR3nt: TGTGCCAGCAGCCAGGACCCCGAGGGAATCTCCGATACGCAGTATTTT; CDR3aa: CASSQDPEGISDTQYF
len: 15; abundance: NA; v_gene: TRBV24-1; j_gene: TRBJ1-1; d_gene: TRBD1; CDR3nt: TGTGCCACCAGTGGGGCGGGGACAGGGACCACTGAAGCTTTCTTT; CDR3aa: CATSGAGTGTTEAFF
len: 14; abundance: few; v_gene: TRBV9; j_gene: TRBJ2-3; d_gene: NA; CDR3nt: TGTGCCAGCACCATTGGGGGAAATGCAGATACGCAGTATTTT; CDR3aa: CASTIGGNADTQYF
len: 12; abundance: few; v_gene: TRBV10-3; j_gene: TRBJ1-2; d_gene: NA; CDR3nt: TGTGCCACCACTGAAGTAGGCTATGGCTACACCTTC; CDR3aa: CATTEVGYGYTF
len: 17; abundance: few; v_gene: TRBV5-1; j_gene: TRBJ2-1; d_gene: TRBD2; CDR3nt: TGCGCCAGCAGCATGGGGGGCTTGACTAGCGGGGTCGATGAGCAGTTCTTC; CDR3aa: CASSMGGLTSGVDEQFF